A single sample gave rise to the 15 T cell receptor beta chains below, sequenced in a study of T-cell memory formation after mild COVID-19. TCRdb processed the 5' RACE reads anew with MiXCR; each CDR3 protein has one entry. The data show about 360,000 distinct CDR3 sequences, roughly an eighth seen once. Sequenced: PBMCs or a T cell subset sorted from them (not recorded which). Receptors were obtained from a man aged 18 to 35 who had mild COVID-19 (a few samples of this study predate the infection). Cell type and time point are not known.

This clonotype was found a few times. The CDR3 DNA sequence: TGTGCCAGCAGCTCGGGACAGGGATCCGAAAAACTGTTTTTT. The encoded protein is CASSSGQGSEKLFF. The chain has TRBV7-9 and TRBJ1-4; 9 positions agree with TRBD1. The V segment lost 4 bases and the J segment 8 bases; nucleotides outside the gene matches: 5. Germline CDR1 SEHNR, CDR2 FQNEAQ (reference sequence). The CDR3 is 14 amino acids.

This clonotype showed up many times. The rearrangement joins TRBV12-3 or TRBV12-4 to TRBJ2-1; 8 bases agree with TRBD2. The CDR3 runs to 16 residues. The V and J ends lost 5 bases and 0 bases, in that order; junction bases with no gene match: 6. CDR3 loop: CASSPGTRSSYNEQFF. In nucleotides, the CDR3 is TGTGCCAGCAGTCCCGGGACTAGGAGCTCCTACAATGAGCAGTTCTTC.

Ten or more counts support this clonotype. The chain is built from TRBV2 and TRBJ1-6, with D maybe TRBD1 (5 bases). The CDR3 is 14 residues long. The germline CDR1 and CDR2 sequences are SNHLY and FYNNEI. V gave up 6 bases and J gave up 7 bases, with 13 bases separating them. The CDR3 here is CASRRGFGNSPLHF. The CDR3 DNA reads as TGTGCCAGCAGACGGGGCTTTGGGAATTCACCCCTCCACTTT.

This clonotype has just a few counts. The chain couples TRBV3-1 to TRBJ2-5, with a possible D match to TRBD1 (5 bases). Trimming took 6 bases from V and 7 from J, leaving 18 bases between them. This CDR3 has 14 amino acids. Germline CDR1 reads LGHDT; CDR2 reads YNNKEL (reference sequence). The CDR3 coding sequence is TGTGCCAGCAGGCCTGACAGCGTTCGAGGGACCCAGTACTTC. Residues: CASRPDSVRGTQYF.

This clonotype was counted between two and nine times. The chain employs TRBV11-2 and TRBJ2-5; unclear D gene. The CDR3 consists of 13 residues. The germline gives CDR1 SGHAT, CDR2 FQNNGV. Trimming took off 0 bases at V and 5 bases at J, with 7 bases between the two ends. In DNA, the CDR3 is TGTGCCAGCAGCTTAGAGGATAGGGAGACCCAGTACTTC. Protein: CASSLEDRETQYF.

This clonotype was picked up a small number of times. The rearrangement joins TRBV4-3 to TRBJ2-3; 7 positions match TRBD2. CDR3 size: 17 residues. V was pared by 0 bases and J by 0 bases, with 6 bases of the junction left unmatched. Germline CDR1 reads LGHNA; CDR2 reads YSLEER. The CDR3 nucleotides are TGCGCCAGCAGCCAAGATCTGAGCGGGACTAGCACAGATACGCAGTATTTT. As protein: CASSQDLSGTSTDTQYF.

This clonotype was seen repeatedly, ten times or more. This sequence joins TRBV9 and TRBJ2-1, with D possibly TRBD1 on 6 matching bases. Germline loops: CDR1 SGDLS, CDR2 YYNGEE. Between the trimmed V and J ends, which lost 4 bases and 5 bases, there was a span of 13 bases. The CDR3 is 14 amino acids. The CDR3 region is CASSLGAINNEQFF. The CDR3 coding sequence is TGTGCCAGCAGCCTGGGGGCGATCAACAATGAGCAGTTCTTC.

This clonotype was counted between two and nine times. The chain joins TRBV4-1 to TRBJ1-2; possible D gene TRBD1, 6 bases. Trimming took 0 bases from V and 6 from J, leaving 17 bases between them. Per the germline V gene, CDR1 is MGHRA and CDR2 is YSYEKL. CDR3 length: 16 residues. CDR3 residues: CASSQDPQGEGDGYTF. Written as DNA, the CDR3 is TGCGCCAGCAGCCAAGATCCACAGGGCGAAGGAGATGGCTACACCTTC.

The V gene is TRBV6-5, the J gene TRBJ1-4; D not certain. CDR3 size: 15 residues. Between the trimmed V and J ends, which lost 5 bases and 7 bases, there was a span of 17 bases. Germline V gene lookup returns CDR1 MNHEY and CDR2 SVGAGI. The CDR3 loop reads CASSQSPRVGEKLFF. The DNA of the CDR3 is TGTGCCAGCAGTCAATCCCCGAGGGTGGGTGAAAAACTGTTTTTT.

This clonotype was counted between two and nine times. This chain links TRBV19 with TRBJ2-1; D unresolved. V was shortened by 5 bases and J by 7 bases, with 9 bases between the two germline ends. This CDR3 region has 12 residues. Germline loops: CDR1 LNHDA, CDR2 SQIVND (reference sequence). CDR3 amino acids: CASSLRRNEQFF. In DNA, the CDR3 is TGTGCCAGTAGTCTTAGGCGGAATGAGCAGTTCTTC.

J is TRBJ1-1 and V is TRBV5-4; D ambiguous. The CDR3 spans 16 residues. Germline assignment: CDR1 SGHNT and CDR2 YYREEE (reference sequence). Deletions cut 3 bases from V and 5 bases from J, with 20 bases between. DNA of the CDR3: TGTGCCAGCAGCTCATCTAAAGGCGAGGGTGGGACTGAAGCTTTCTTT. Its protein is CASSSSKGEGGTEAFF.

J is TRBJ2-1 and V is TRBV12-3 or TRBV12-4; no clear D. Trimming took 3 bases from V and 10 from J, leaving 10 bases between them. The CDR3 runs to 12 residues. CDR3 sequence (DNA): TGTGCCAGCAGTTTGACCGCTCGAGAGCAGTTCTTC. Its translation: CASSLTAREQFF.

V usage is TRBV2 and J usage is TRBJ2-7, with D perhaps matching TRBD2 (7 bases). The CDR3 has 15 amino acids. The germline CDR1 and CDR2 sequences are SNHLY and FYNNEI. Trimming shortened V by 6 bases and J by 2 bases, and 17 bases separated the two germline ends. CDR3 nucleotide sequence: TGTGCCAGCAGAGGGGGGGCTAGCGGAACCTACGAGCAGTACTTC. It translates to CASRGGASGTYEQYF.

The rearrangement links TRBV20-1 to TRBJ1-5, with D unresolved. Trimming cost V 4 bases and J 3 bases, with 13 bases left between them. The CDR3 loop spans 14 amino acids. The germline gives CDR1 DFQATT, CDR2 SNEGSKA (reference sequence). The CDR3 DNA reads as TGCAGTGCTAACCCCTTGTCTGACAATCAGCCCCAGCATTTT. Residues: CSANPLSDNQPQHF.

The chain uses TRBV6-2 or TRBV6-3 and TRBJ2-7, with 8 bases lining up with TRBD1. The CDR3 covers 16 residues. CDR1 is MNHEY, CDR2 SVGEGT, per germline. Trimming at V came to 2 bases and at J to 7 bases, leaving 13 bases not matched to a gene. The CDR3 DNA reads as TGTGCCAGCAGTTACACCGGGACAGGATTAACGAGGGAGCAGTACGTC. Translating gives CASSYTGTGLTREQYV.